The 28 T cell receptor beta chains below all came from one sample that was sequenced in a study of EBV T-cell therapy then PD-1 blockade in nasopharyngeal carcinoma. Their recognized antigens are unknown. This table comes from immunoSEQ multiplex PCR, and its TCRdb copy is limited to in-frame clones, with some not included. Of some 17,000 clones listed, approximately 88% were seen once; the top ten hold over 25%. Regarding treatment: AdE1-LMPpoly-expanded autologous EBV-specific T-cell therapy followed by anti-PD-1 nivolumab. The sequences come from CD8+ T cells from blood, collected at day 0 from a patient whose treatment included autologous EBV-specific T cells and nivolumab. Receptor source: a man between 40 and 49 years old with nasopharyngeal carcinoma.

The genes are TRBV7-8 and TRBJ2-7; possibly TRBD2 for D (6 bases). From germline, CDR1 is SGHVS and CDR2 FQNEAQ. The CDR3 spans 15 residues. V lost 6 bases, J lost 2 bases, and 17 bases lay in between. CDR3 sequence (DNA): TGTGCCAGCAGAAAGGGCGGGATGGGGCCCTACGAGCAGTACTTC. It encodes CASRKGGMGPYEQYF.

The chain uses TRBV4-3 and TRBJ1-5, with D unclear. With 4 bases removed from V and 5 bases from J, the gap between germline ends came to 9 bases. The length of the CDR3 is 13 residues. From germline, CDR1 is LGHNA and CDR2 YSLEER. The CDR3 protein is CASSLHIDQPQHF. For the CDR3, the DNA is TGCGCCAGCAGCCTCCACATAGATCAGCCCCAGCATTTT.

This clone was counted a few times. At one of its ends the junction is not consistent with the germline gene, which may arise from a read error. The chain employs TRBV2 and TRBJ1-5; 12 bases map to TRBD1. The CDR3 totals 11 residues. Germline values: CDR1 SNHLY, CDR2 FYNNEI. The CDR3 loop is CASRGGQGANF. CDR3 DNA: TGTGCCAGCCGAGGGGGACAGGGGGCTAATTTT.

V usage is TRBV6-5 and J usage is TRBJ2-3; 10 bases align to TRBD2. The CDR3 sequence is 14 residues long. The germline CDR1 and CDR2 sequences are MNHEY and SVGAGI. V lost 2 bases, J lost 6 bases, and 2 bases stayed unmatched. CDR3 in amino acids: CASSYPTSGDTQYF. The CDR3 DNA reads TGTGCCAGCAGTTACCCGACTAGCGGGGATACGCAGTATTTT.

J is TRBJ2-6 and V is TRBV5-1, with D unresolved. Germline CDR1 reads SGHRS; CDR2 reads YFSETQ. V was shortened by 4 bases and J by 3 bases, with 8 bases between the two germline ends. The length of the CDR3 is 14 residues. The CDR3: CASSVGVGANVLTF. For the CDR3, the DNA is TGCGCCAGCAGCGTTGGGGTTGGGGCCAACGTCCTGACTTTC.

This sequence joins TRBV7-8 and TRBJ1-5; 8 bases map to TRBD1. With 5 bases clipped from V and 3 bases from J, the junction kept 15 bases outside the gene matches. CDR3 length: 18 amino acids. The V gene's germline CDR1 is SGHVS and CDR2 FQNEAQ. CDR3 bases: TGTGCCAGCAGCATGCGTCTAGCGGGACAGGCCTTCAATCAGCCCCAGCATTTT. Translation gives CASSMRLAGQAFNQPQHF.

This chain uses TRBV2 with TRBJ1-2; unclear D gene. CDR1 and CDR2 (germline): SNHLY, FYNNEI. This CDR3 has 13 residues. V was pared by 4 bases and J by 4 bases, with 10 bases between. CDR3 bases: TGTGCCAGCAGTGGCCGGACGGTCTATGGCTACACCTTC. This translates into CASSGRTVYGYTF.

This rearrangement joins TRBV28 to TRBJ2-5; TRBD1 matches at 11 bases. The CDR3 extends over 15 amino acids. The trim removed 6 bases at V and 4 bases at J, leaving 7 bases unmatched. CDR1 is MDHEN and CDR2 is SYDVKM in the germline V gene. The CDR3 spells CASSWTGGPGETQYF. The CDR3 nucleotides are TGTGCCAGCAGCTGGACAGGGGGCCCGGGAGAGACCCAGTACTTC. Filled out from reference TRBV28 and TRBJ2-5, the complete variable domain reads DVKVTQSSRYLVKRTGEKVFLECVQDMDHENMFWYRQDPGLGLRLIYFSYDVKMKEKGDIPEGYSVSREKKERFSLILESASTNQTSMYLCASSWTGGPGETQYFGPGTRLLVL.

The V gene is TRBV4-1, the J gene TRBJ1-5, with D hard to call. The V end was cut by 3 bases, the J end by 2 bases, with 8 bases between. There are 14 residues in the CDR3. CDR1 and CDR2 from the germline V gene are MGHRA and YSYEKL. The CDR3, as DNA: TGCGCCAGCAGCCAGATCTCGGGCAATCAGCCCCAGCATTTT. This codes for CASSQISGNQPQHF.

The V and J genes are TRBV29-1 and TRBJ2-3, with D perhaps matching TRBD1 (5 bases). CDR3 length equals 13 residues. V gave up 7 bases and J gave up 8 bases, with 19 bases separating them. Per germline, CDR1 SQVTM and CDR2 ANQGSEA. This chain's CDR3 is CSADKVGQGTQYF. In nucleotides, the CDR3 is TGCAGCGCCGACAAGGTGGGCCAGGGTACGCAGTATTTT.

The CDR3 loop reads CASSSQETQYF. CDR3 bases: TGTGCCAGCAGTTCACAAGAGACCCAGTACTTC. The genes are TRBV12-3 or TRBV12-4 and TRBJ2-5; no clear D. The ends were cut back, 4 bases at V and 2 bases at J, with 2 bases in the middle. There are 11 residues in the CDR3.

The CDR3 here is CSASTSRGASYEQYF. The CDR3 coding sequence is TGCAGTGCTAGTACATCTAGGGGGGCATCATACGAGCAGTACTTC. The rearrangement links TRBV20-1 to TRBJ2-7; D could derive from TRBD1 or TRBD2 (6 bases each). The germline CDR1 and CDR2 sequences are DFQATT and SNEGSKA (reference sequence). The CDR3 consists of 15 residues. Trimming removed 3 bases at V and 4 bases at J, with 19 bases between.

This clone is judged medium-sized (0.01 to 0.1%). V usage is TRBV6-6 and J usage is TRBJ2-1; 7 bases line up with TRBD1. Germline-derived CDR1 and CDR2 are MNHNY and SVGAGI (reference sequence). Losses at the gene ends were 2 bases for V and 1 base for J; bases not matched to a gene: 2. The CDR3 has 15 amino acids. CDR3 DNA sequence: TGTGCCAGCAGTTACGAGGACAGGTCCTACAATGAGCAGTTCTTC. It is translated as CASSYEDRSYNEQFF.

This chain uses TRBV9 with TRBJ1-1; tentative D call: TRBD1 (6 bases). Trimming pared 0 bases from V and 0 bases from J, leaving 9 bases between. There are 15 residues in the CDR3. Germline assignment: CDR1 SGDLS and CDR2 YYNGEE. Written as DNA, the CDR3 is TGTGCCAGCAGCGTAGAAGGGGGGTTGAACACTGAAGCTTTCTTT. This gives the protein CASSVEGGLNTEAFF.

V is TRBV5-1 and J is TRBJ1-1, with no clear D. The CDR3 has 13 amino acids. V was pared by 1 base and J by 1 base, with 5 bases between. Germline V gene lookup returns CDR1 SGHRS and CDR2 YFSETQ. CDR3 amino acids: CASSLTGNTEAFF. The CDR3 DNA sequence: TGCGCCAGCAGCTTGACTGGGAACACTGAAGCTTTCTTT.

The chain links TRBV4-2 to TRBJ1-3, with D perhaps matching TRBD1 (5 bases). With 4 bases removed from V and 7 bases from J, the gap between germline ends came to 14 bases. CDR1 is LGHNA and CDR2 is YNFKEQ in the germline V gene. CDR3 length: 14 residues. This chain's CDR3 is CASSPTRGMNTIYF. The CDR3 bases are TGTGCCAGCAGCCCAACCCGGGGCATGAACACCATATATTTT.

V gene TRBV9 combines with J gene TRBJ2-3; 9 positions match TRBD1. CDR1 is SGDLS, CDR2 YYNGEE, per germline. CDR3 length: 16 residues. The V gene end was trimmed by 3 bases and the J gene end by 0 bases; junction bases not matched to a gene: 5. The CDR3 DNA reads as TGTGCCAGCAGCGAACAGGGGGCCTGGAGCACAGATACGCAGTATTTT. It specifies CASSEQGAWSTDTQYF.

This chain links TRBV10-1 with TRBJ2-6; 9 positions match TRBD1. CDR1 is WNHNN, CDR2 SYGVQD, per germline (reference sequence). The CDR3 extends over 17 amino acids. V dropped 3 bases and J dropped 4; count of bases not matched to a gene: 7. CDR3 region: CASSDPRTGAGANVLTF. Written as DNA, the CDR3 is TGCGCCAGCAGTGACCCTAGGACAGGGGCCGGGGCCAACGTCCTGACTTTC.

CDR3 nucleotides: TGTGCCAGCAGTTTAGAACCACAGGGCGCGGGTGGGGAGCTGTTTTTT. Amino acid sequence: CASSLEPQGAGGELFF. The V and J genes are TRBV27 and TRBJ2-2; tentative D call: TRBD1 (6 bases). The germline CDR1 and CDR2 sequences are MNHEY and SMNVEV (reference sequence). V shed 2 bases and J shed 8 bases, with 18 bases lying between them. The length of the CDR3 is 16 residues.

The rearrangement uses TRBV7-8 and TRBJ1-6; D is possibly TRBD1 (5 bases). V lost 3 bases, J lost 6 bases, and 15 bases lay in between. The CDR3 is 16 amino acids. Germline-derived CDR1 and CDR2 are SGHVS and FQNEAQ. The CDR3: CASSFLRGSLNSPLHF. The CDR3 DNA is TGTGCCAGCAGCTTTCTGAGGGGATCTCTTAATTCACCCCTCCACTTT. The complete variable domain, with remaining parts taken from reference TRBV7-8 and TRBJ1-6, reads GAGVSQSPRYKVAKRGQDVALRCDPISGHVSLFWYQQALGQGPEFLTYFQNEAQLDKSGLPSDRFFAERPEGSVSTLKIQRTQQEDSAVYLCASSFLRGSLNSPLHFGNGTRLTVT.

This clone was counted a single time. The gene calls are TRBV5-8 and TRBJ1-1; the D is unclear. The length of the CDR3 is 13 residues. Germline V gene sequence: CDR1 SGHTS, CDR2 YDEGEE. Trimming removed 7 bases from V and 4 bases from J, with 14 bases in between. DNA of the CDR3: TGTGCCAGCGCCCCCGGAAGGAGCACTGAAGCTTTCTTT. As protein: CASAPGRSTEAFF. The whole variable domain, filled in from reference TRBV5-8 and TRBJ1-1, reads EAGVTQSPTHLIKTRGQQATLRCSPISGHTSVYWYQQALGLGLQFLLWYDEGEERNRGNFPPRFSGRQFPNYSSELNVNALELEDSALYLCASAPGRSTEAFFGQGTRLTVV.

This clone showed up just a few times. The chain couples TRBV7-9 to TRBJ1-1; the D is unclear. Trimming removed 5 bases at V and 1 base at J, with 14 bases between. This CDR3 has 15 amino acids. CDR1 SEHNR and CDR2 FQNEAQ come from the germline V gene (reference sequence). The CDR3 region has the DNA TGTGCCAGCAGCCCTACTTCCCCGGGGAACACTGAAGCTTTCTTT. It is translated as CASSPTSPGNTEAFF.

About this clone itself: The sample holds other DNA sequences that translate to the same CDR3. This chain joins TRBV6-5 and TRBJ1-2, with D unresolved. This CDR3 region has 14 residues. V was cut by 2 bases and J by 8 bases, with 15 bases left in between. Germline V CDR1 and CDR2: MNHEY, SVGAGI. As DNA, the CDR3 is TGTGCCAGCAGTTACGACGGAAGACTCTACGGCTACACCTTC. It specifies CASSYDGRLYGYTF.

This chain links TRBV9 with TRBJ2-7; 9 bases line up with TRBD1. From germline, CDR1 is SGDLS and CDR2 YYNGEE. The CDR3 runs 14 residues. Trimming removed 3 bases from V and 3 bases from J; junction bases left unmatched: 4. CDR3 residues: CASSDGTGLYEQYF. CDR3 DNA sequence: TGTGCCAGCAGCGACGGGACAGGGCTCTACGAGCAGTACTTC.

V and J are TRBV14 and TRBJ2-7; tentative D call: TRBD2 (6 bases). This CDR3 spans 13 amino acids. Germline CDR1 SGHDN, CDR2 FVKESK. V was cut by 0 bases and J by 7 bases, with 10 bases left in between. For the CDR3, the DNA is TGTGCCAGCAGCCAAGAGAGAAGCGGGGAGCAGTACTTC. It translates to CASSQERSGEQYF.

The rearrangement joins TRBV5-1 to TRBJ2-5, with D perhaps TRBD1 (6 bases). V lost 2 bases and J lost 6, with 11 bases in between. Germline CDR1 and CDR2: SGHRS and YFSETQ. CDR3 length equals 13 residues. The chain's CDR3 is CASSLGDKQTQYF. CDR3 DNA: TGCGCCAGCAGCTTAGGGGACAAACAGACCCAGTACTTC.

This clone was seen a few times. The chain uses TRBV7-9 and TRBJ2-2; no reliable D call. The V end was cut by 3 bases, the J end by 6 bases, with 2 bases between. This CDR3 spans 11 amino acids. The germline V gene has CDR1 SEHNR and CDR2 FQNEAQ (reference sequence). The CDR3 here is CASSLAGELFF. CDR3 DNA: TGTGCCAGCAGCTTGGCCGGGGAGCTGTTTTTT. Full variable domain (outside the CDR3, taken from reference TRBV7-9 and TRBJ2-2): DTGVSQNPRHKITKRGQNVTFRCDPISEHNRLYWYRQTLGQGPEFLTYFQNEAQLEKSRLLSDRFSAERPKGSFSTLEIQRTEQGDSAMYLCASSLAGELFFGEGSRLTVL.

The chain is built from TRBV6-4 and TRBJ2-2; D is unresolved. The CDR3 loop spans 13 amino acids. The germline gives CDR1 MRHNA, CDR2 SNTAGT. V was shortened by 4 bases and J by 5 bases, with 8 bases between the two germline ends. Here the CDR3 DNA reads TGTGCCAGCAGTGGTACGGTTACCGGGGAGCTGTTTTTT. Residues: CASSGTVTGELFF.